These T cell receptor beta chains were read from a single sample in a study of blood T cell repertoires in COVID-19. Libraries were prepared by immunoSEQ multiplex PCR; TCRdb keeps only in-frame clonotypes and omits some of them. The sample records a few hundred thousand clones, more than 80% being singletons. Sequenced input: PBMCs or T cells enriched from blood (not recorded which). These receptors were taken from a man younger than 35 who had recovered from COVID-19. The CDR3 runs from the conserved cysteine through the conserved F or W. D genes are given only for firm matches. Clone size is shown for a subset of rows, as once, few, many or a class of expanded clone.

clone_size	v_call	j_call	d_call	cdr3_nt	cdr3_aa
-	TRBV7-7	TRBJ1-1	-	TGTGCCAGCAGCCCCGTCGGGGTCTTGAACACTGAAGCTTTCTTT	CASSPVGVLNTEAFF
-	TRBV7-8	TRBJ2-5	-	TGTGCCAGCAGCTTACCTGCGTCCCACCCTATATCACAAGAGACCCAGTACTTC	CASSLPASHPISQETQYF
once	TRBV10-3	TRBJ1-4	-	TGTGCCATCAGTGGCGGGGGACCTTTAGAAAAACTGTTTTTT	CAISGGGPLEKLFF
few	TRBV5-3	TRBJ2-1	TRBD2	TGTGCCAGAAGCGCCGGGACTAGCTACAATGAGCAGTTCTTC	CARSAGTSYNEQFF
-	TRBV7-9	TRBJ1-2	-	TGTGCCAGCAGGCCCGACAGGATGCTAGACTACACCTTC	CASRPDRMLDYTF
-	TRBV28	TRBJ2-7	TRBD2	TGTGCCAGCAGTTCGCCCGGGACTAGCGGGAGCGAGCAGTACTTC	CASSSPGTSGSEQYF
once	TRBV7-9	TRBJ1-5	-	TGTGCCAGCAGCTCGTCAGGGAATAAACAGACAAAGGATCAGCCCCAGCATTTT	CASSSSGNKQTKDQPQHF
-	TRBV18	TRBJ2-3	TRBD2	TGTGCCAGCTCACCTACGGGACTAGCCACAGATACGCAGTATTTT	CASSPTGLATDTQYF
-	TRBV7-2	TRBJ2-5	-	TGTGCCAGCAGCTTAGATCGGTGGGGCTCGACGGAGACCCAGTACTTC	CASSLDRWGSTETQYF
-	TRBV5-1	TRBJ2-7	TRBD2	TGCGCCAGCAGCACAGGACTAGCGGGAACCTACGAGCAGTACTTC	CASSTGLAGTYEQYF
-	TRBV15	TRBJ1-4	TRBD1	TGTGCCACCAGCAGGGCGACAGGGGCAGAAGAAAAACTGTTTTTT	CATSRATGAEEKLFF
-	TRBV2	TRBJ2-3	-	TGTGCCAGCGGATGGGACTCTTTCGGGCAGTATTTT	CASGWDSFGQYF
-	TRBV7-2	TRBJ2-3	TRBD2	TGTGCCAGCAGCTTAGGGGTAGCGGGAGGGCTCGTCTACACAGATACGCAGTATTTT	CASSLGVAGGLVYTDTQYF
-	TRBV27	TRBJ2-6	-	TGTGCCAGCAGTTTTATGACTAGGACGGCTGGGGCCAACGTCCTGACTTTC	CASSFMTRTAGANVLTF
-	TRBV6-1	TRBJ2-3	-	TGTGCCAGCAGTGAACTGGGGGGTCTAACAGATACGCAGTATTTT	CASSELGGLTDTQYF
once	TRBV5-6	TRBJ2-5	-	TGTGCCAGCAGCCTCCGGCCGGCGGGGACCCAGTACTTC	CASSLRPAGTQYF
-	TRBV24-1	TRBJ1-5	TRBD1	TGTGCCACCAGTGGGAAACCGGGACAGGGGTATCAGCCCCAGCATTTT	CATSGKPGQGYQPQHF
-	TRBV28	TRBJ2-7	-	TGTGCCAGCAGTTCACAACGAAGGGGAACCTACGAGCAGTACTTC	CASSSQRRGTYEQYF
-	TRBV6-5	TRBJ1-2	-	TGTGCCAGCACCGGAGAGCCATACTATGGCTACACCTTC	CASTGEPYYGYTF
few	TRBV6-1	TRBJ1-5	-	TGTGCCAGCAGTGAATATTCAGGGATAGGTCAGCCCCAGCATTTT	CASSEYSGIGQPQHF
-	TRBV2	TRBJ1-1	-	TGTGCCAGCACTGCAGAAAAGAACACTGAAGCTTTCTTT	CASTAEKNTEAFF
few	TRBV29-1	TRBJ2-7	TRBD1	TGCAGCGTTGAATCGGACAGGAGGGAGCAGTACTTC	CSVESDRREQYF
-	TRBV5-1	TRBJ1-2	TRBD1	TGCGCCAGCAGCCCCGGACAGGGGGCAGGTTATGGCTACACCTTC	CASSPGQGAGYGYTF
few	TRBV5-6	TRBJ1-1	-	TGTGCCAGCAGCTTGGGGTCCGGGGTTATTTTGACTGAAGCTTTCTTT	CASSLGSGVILTEAFF
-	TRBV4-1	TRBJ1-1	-	TGCGCCAGCAGCGAGGGTGGGGCGGGGACTGAAGCTTTCTTT	CASSEGGAGTEAFF
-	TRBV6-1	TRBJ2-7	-	TGTGCCAGCAGTGATAGACCGGGACACCCCTACGAGCAGTACTTC	CASSDRPGHPYEQYF
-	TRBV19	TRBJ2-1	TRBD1	TGTGCCAGTAGTACGGAGGACAGGGGGATTTTCCTCAATGAGCAGTTCTTC	CASSTEDRGIFLNEQFF
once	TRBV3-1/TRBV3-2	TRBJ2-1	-	TGTGCCAGCAGCCAAGATAGTTCCCCACAGGGCAATGAGCAGTTCTTC	CASSQDSSPQGNEQFF
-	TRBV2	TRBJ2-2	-	TGTGCCAGCAGTTATCACACCGGGGAGCTGTTTTTT	CASSYHTGELFF
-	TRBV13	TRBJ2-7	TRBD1	TGTGCCAGCAGCTTCAAAGACAGGGAATCTTACGAGCAGTACTTC	CASSFKDRESYEQYF
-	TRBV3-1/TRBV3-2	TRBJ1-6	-	TGTGCCAGCAGCGAGTTAGGGGGTTTTGATAATTCACCCCTCCACTTT	CASSELGGFDNSPLHF
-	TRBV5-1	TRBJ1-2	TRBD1	TGCGCCAGCAGTCCCAGGCCGACAGGGGACGACATGGGCTACACCTTC	CASSPRPTGDDMGYTF
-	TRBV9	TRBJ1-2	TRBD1	TGTGCCAGCAGCGTAGATACTGGCAGGGGGTACGGCTACACCTTC	CASSVDTGRGYGYTF
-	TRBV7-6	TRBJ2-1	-	TGTGCCAGCAGCTTAGGCAGTCTCGAGCAGTTCTTC	CASSLGSLEQFF
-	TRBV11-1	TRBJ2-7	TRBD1	TGTGCCAGCAGCTCCAGACTATTGGGACAGGGAGGAGAGCAGTACTTC	CASSSRLLGQGGEQYF
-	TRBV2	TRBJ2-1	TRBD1	TGTGCCAGCGGACGATGGACAGGGGGCATAGGAGGTGAGCAGTTCTTC	CASGRWTGGIGGEQFF
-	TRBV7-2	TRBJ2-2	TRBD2	TGTGCCAGCACCCAGCGGGAAGTGCACACCGGGGAGCTGTTTTTT	CASTQREVHTGELFF
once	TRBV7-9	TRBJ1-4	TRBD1	TGTGCCAGCAGCCTACTGGGACAGGGGAATGAAAAACTGTTTTTT	CASSLLGQGNEKLFF
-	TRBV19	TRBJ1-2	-	TGTGCCAGTTGGCATCCTAACTATGGCTACACCTTC	CASWHPNYGYTF
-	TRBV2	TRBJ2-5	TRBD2	TGTGCCAGCAGGCAAGCGGGAGTGGGGGGAGAGACCCAGTACTTC	CASRQAGVGGETQYF
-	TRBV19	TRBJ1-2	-	TGTGCCAGTAGTGCCTTAGGAGCCTATGGCTACACCTTC	CASSALGAYGYTF
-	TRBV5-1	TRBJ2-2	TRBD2	TGCGCCAGCAGCATACTAGCGGGAGGGGCTTGGAACACCGGGGAGCTGTTTTTT	CASSILAGGAWNTGELFF
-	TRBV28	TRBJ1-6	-	TGTGCCAGCAGTTTCTCCAATTCACCCCTCCACTTT	CASSFSNSPLHF
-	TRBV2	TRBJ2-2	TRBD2	TGTGCCAGCAGTGAAAGAGCGGGGCGCGGGGAGCTGTTTTTT	CASSERAGRGELFF
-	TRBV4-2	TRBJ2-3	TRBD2	TGTGCCAGCAGCCGGGTAGAAGCGGGAACAGATACGCAGTATTTT	CASSRVEAGTDTQYF
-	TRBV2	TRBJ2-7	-	TGTGCCAGCAGTGAGCCCAGGGGCTCCTACGAGCAGTACTTC	CASSEPRGSYEQYF
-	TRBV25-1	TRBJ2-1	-	TGTGCCAGCAGTGGAACCGGCACAGGGCCTGCGAATGAGCAGTTCTTC	CASSGTGTGPANEQFF